Listed below are T cell receptor beta chains from one sample, sequenced in a study of T cells in localized non-small cell lung cancer. The table came from immunoSEQ multiplex PCR; TCRdb's copy has only in-frame clones and leaves some out. The sample has roughly 71,000 clones, approximately 87% seen once. The specimen was peripheral blood, collected before any cancer treatment. Receptor source: a male donor at least 60 years old with stage III squamous cell lung carcinoma. The CDR3 runs from the conserved cysteine through the conserved F or W. D genes are given only for firm matches. Clone sizes are given selectively: once, few, many, or a class where the clone is expanded.

clone size: .
J gene: TRBJ2-1
D gene: TRBD1
V gene: TRBV4-1
CDR3 protein: CASSPPDRGSYNEQFF
CDR3 DNA: TGCGCCAGCAGCCCGCCGGACAGGGGATCGTACAATGAGCAGTTCTTC

clone size: once
J gene: TRBJ1-1
D gene: .
V gene: TRBV15
CDR3 protein: CATSRVGASEAFF
CDR3 DNA: TGTGCCACCAGCAGAGTGGGGGCTAGTGAAGCTTTCTTT

clone size: few
J gene: TRBJ1-6
D gene: .
V gene: TRBV7-2
CDR3 protein: CASSSNFDSPLHF
CDR3 DNA: TGTGCCAGCAGTTCAAACTTTGATTCACCCCTCCACTTT

clone size: .
J gene: TRBJ1-2
D gene: .
V gene: TRBV29-1
CDR3 protein: CSVNRDAANYGYTF
CDR3 DNA: TGCAGCGTTAATCGGGATGCAGCTAACTATGGCTACACCTTC

clone size: .
J gene: TRBJ2-4
D gene: TRBD1
V gene: TRBV6-1
CDR3 protein: CASNTGTVQNIQYF
CDR3 DNA: TGTGCCAGCAATACCGGGACAGTCCAAAACATTCAGTACTTC

clone size: .
J gene: TRBJ1-2
D gene: .
V gene: TRBV5-6
CDR3 protein: CASSPAADYGYTF
CDR3 DNA: TGTGCCAGCAGCCCCGCAGCTGACTATGGCTACACCTTC

clone size: .
J gene: TRBJ1-2
D gene: TRBD1
V gene: TRBV19
CDR3 protein: CASTPGQNYGYTF
CDR3 DNA: TGTGCCAGTACCCCGGGACAGAACTATGGCTACACCTTC

clone size: .
J gene: TRBJ1-3
D gene: .
V gene: TRBV28
CDR3 protein: CASSSLGNTIYF
CDR3 DNA: TGTGCCAGCAGTTCGCTCGGAAACACCATATATTTT

clone size: .
J gene: TRBJ1-4
D gene: .
V gene: TRBV6-4
CDR3 protein: CASSGRVGEKLFF
CDR3 DNA: TGTGCCAGCAGTGGGAGGGTTGGGGAAAAACTGTTTTTT

clone size: .
J gene: TRBJ1-1
D gene: .
V gene: TRBV5-1
CDR3 protein: CASSPLQGSNTEAFF
CDR3 DNA: TGCGCCAGCAGCCCATTACAGGGCTCGAACACTGAAGCTTTCTTT

clone size: .
J gene: TRBJ2-1
D gene: .
V gene: TRBV5-8
CDR3 protein: CASSLQLVSYNEQFF
CDR3 DNA: TGTGCCAGCAGCTTGCAGCTCGTTTCCTACAATGAGCAGTTCTTC

clone size: .
J gene: TRBJ1-1
D gene: .
V gene: TRBV28
CDR3 protein: CASSLGWTEAFF
CDR3 DNA: TGTGCCAGCAGTTTGGGATGGACTGAAGCTTTCTTT

clone size: .
J gene: TRBJ1-3
D gene: TRBD1
V gene: TRBV7-2
CDR3 protein: CASSLQPGQLAGNTIYF
CDR3 DNA: TGTGCCAGCAGCTTGCAACCGGGACAGCTAGCTGGAAACACCATATATTTT

clone size: .
J gene: TRBJ1-2
D gene: .
V gene: TRBV5-6
CDR3 protein: CASSSPTTAYGYTF
CDR3 DNA: TGTGCCAGCAGCTCGCCTACAACCGCCTATGGCTACACCTTC

clone size: .
J gene: TRBJ1-5
D gene: TRBD1
V gene: TRBV28
CDR3 protein: CASSLGQGYRQPQHF
CDR3 DNA: TGTGCCAGCAGTTTAGGACAGGGATACAGGCAGCCCCAGCATTTT

clone size: .
J gene: TRBJ2-1
D gene: .
V gene: TRBV2
CDR3 protein: CASSVSTGSYNEQFF
CDR3 DNA: TGTGCCAGCAGTGTTAGCACGGGGTCCTACAATGAGCAGTTCTTC

clone size: .
J gene: TRBJ2-3
D gene: TRBD2
V gene: TRBV18
CDR3 protein: CASSPSGGAPSRSTQYF
CDR3 DNA: TGTGCCAGCTCACCCAGCGGGGGGGCCCCATCGCGGAGTACGCAGTATTTT

clone size: .
J gene: TRBJ1-2
D gene: .
V gene: TRBV4-3
CDR3 protein: CASSPGAQSYGYTF
CDR3 DNA: TGCGCCAGCAGCCCTGGGGCGCAGAGCTATGGCTACACCTTC

clone size: .
J gene: TRBJ1-3
D gene: .
V gene: TRBV5-6
CDR3 protein: CASSLKGGGIGNTIYF
CDR3 DNA: TGTGCCAGCAGCTTGAAGGGCGGGGGGATTGGAAACACCATATATTTT

clone size: .
J gene: TRBJ1-5
D gene: .
V gene: TRBV18
CDR3 protein: CASSLRAGREYSNQPQHF
CDR3 DNA: TGTGCCAGCTCCCTCAGGGCGGGTAGAGAGTATAGCAATCAGCCCCAGCATTTT

clone size: .
J gene: TRBJ2-1
D gene: .
V gene: TRBV14
CDR3 protein: CASSQDTPKFYNEQFF
CDR3 DNA: TGTGCCAGCAGCCAAGATACACCGAAGTTCTACAATGAGCAGTTCTTC

clone size: .
J gene: TRBJ1-1
D gene: TRBD1
V gene: TRBV19
CDR3 protein: CASSTYGQGSAEAFF
CDR3 DNA: TGTGCCAGTAGTACCTACGGACAGGGGTCCGCTGAAGCTTTCTTT

clone size: .
J gene: TRBJ2-1
D gene: .
V gene: TRBV6-6
CDR3 protein: CASSLEVVGNEQFF
CDR3 DNA: TGTGCCAGCAGTTTAGAGGTAGTGGGGAATGAGCAGTTCTTC

clone size: .
J gene: TRBJ2-3
D gene: .
V gene: TRBV5-4
CDR3 protein: CASSEGTRGDTQYF
CDR3 DNA: TGTGCCAGCAGCGAAGGGACTCGTGGAGATACGCAGTATTTT

clone size: few
J gene: TRBJ1-2
D gene: .
V gene: TRBV29-1
CDR3 protein: CSVEDPEVNYGYTF
CDR3 DNA: TGCAGCGTTGAAGATCCAGAGGTTAACTATGGCTACACCTTC

clone size: .
J gene: TRBJ1-6
D gene: TRBD1
V gene: TRBV19
CDR3 protein: CASSIAGTGRGPLHF
CDR3 DNA: TGTGCCAGTAGTATCGCCGGGACAGGGAGGGGACCCCTCCACTTT

clone size: .
J gene: TRBJ1-1
D gene: TRBD1
V gene: TRBV6-5
CDR3 protein: CASSRTGVTEAFF
CDR3 DNA: TGTGCCAGCAGTAGGACAGGGGTCACTGAAGCTTTCTTT

clone size: .
J gene: TRBJ1-3
D gene: .
V gene: TRBV7-2
CDR3 protein: CASSLDWGTGNTIYF
CDR3 DNA: TGTGCCAGCAGCTTAGACTGGGGTACTGGAAACACCATATATTTT

clone size: .
J gene: TRBJ1-2
D gene: .
V gene: TRBV7-2
CDR3 protein: CASSQGRGDYGYTF
CDR3 DNA: TGTGCCAGCAGCCAGGGGCGGGGCGACTATGGCTACACCTTC

clone size: many
J gene: TRBJ2-1
D gene: TRBD2
V gene: TRBV19
CDR3 protein: CASSPTPGLAGYEQFF
CDR3 DNA: TGTGCCAGTAGTCCTACCCCGGGACTAGCGGGATATGAGCAGTTCTTC

clone size: .
J gene: TRBJ1-4
D gene: .
V gene: TRBV19
CDR3 protein: CASSILQGWEKLFF
CDR3 DNA: TGTGCCAGTAGTATCCTCCAGGGATGGGAAAAACTGTTTTTT

clone size: .
J gene: TRBJ1-1
D gene: .
V gene: TRBV7-2
CDR3 protein: CASSPYRNTEAFF
CDR3 DNA: TGTGCCAGCAGCCCCTACAGGAACACTGAAGCTTTCTTT

clone size: .
J gene: TRBJ2-5
D gene: .
V gene: TRBV14
CDR3 protein: CASSPRGSQETQYF
CDR3 DNA: TGTGCCAGCAGCCCTCGGGGGTCCCAAGAGACCCAGTACTTC

clone size: .
J gene: TRBJ2-5
D gene: .
V gene: TRBV30
CDR3 protein: CAWSVSKAGVETQYF
CDR3 DNA: TGTGCCTGGAGTGTATCAAAGGCCGGGGTAGAGACCCAGTACTTC

clone size: .
J gene: TRBJ2-2
D gene: TRBD1
V gene: TRBV9
CDR3 protein: CASSVVQGSTGELFF
CDR3 DNA: TGTGCCAGCAGCGTAGTACAGGGGAGCACCGGGGAGCTGTTTTTT

clone size: .
J gene: TRBJ1-1
D gene: TRBD1
V gene: TRBV10-2
CDR3 protein: CASRTGAEAFF
CDR3 DNA: TGCGCCAGCAGGACAGGGGCTGAAGCTTTCTTT

clone size: .
J gene: TRBJ2-4
D gene: .
V gene: TRBV4-2
CDR3 protein: CASSQDRGNIQYF
CDR3 DNA: TGTGCCAGCAGCCAAGATAGGGGAAACATTCAGTACTTC

clone size: .
J gene: TRBJ2-3
D gene: .
V gene: TRBV5-1
CDR3 protein: CASSLGGFGQRTDTQYF
CDR3 DNA: TGCGCCAGCAGCTTGGGGGGTTTCGGACAACGCACAGATACGCAGTATTTT

clone size: .
J gene: TRBJ1-2
D gene: .
V gene: TRBV5-6
CDR3 protein: CASSYRDPGGYGYTF
CDR3 DNA: TGTGCCAGCAGTTACCGGGACCCCGGCGGTTATGGCTACACCTTC

clone size: .
J gene: TRBJ2-3
D gene: TRBD2
V gene: TRBV4-1
CDR3 protein: CASSHSRAGVRDTQYF
CDR3 DNA: TGCGCCAGCAGCCATTCAAGGGCGGGGGTAAGGGATACGCAGTATTTT

clone size: .
J gene: TRBJ1-6
D gene: TRBD1
V gene: TRBV5-6
CDR3 protein: CASSPRQGNNSPLHF
CDR3 DNA: TGTGCCAGCAGCCCGAGACAGGGCAACAATTCACCCCTCCACTTT

clone size: .
J gene: TRBJ2-4
D gene: .
V gene: TRBV30
CDR3 protein: CAWSMTANIQYF
CDR3 DNA: TGTGCCTGGAGTATGACAGCAAACATTCAGTACTTC

clone size: .
J gene: TRBJ1-4
D gene: .
V gene: TRBV6-1
CDR3 protein: CASSDWGAGEKLFF
CDR3 DNA: TGTGCCAGCAGTGACTGGGGGGCAGGTGAAAAACTGTTTTTT

clone size: .
J gene: TRBJ2-3
D gene: .
V gene: TRBV2
CDR3 protein: CASIKGDNTDTQYF
CDR3 DNA: TGTGCCAGCATCAAGGGGGACAACACAGATACGCAGTATTTT

clone size: .
J gene: TRBJ2-1
D gene: TRBD2
V gene: TRBV19
CDR3 protein: CASSMASGGYNEQFF
CDR3 DNA: TGTGCCAGTAGTATGGCCAGCGGGGGTTACAATGAGCAGTTCTTC

clone size: .
J gene: TRBJ2-2
D gene: TRBD2
V gene: TRBV7-9
CDR3 protein: CASSPPWTGGGAGELFF
CDR3 DNA: TGTGCCAGCAGCCCCCCTTGGACTGGGGGAGGGGCCGGGGAGCTGTTTTTT

clone size: once
J gene: TRBJ2-5
D gene: .
V gene: TRBV11-2
CDR3 protein: CASSSQETQYF
CDR3 DNA: TGTGCCAGCAGCTCACAAGAGACCCAGTACTTC

clone size: .
J gene: TRBJ2-5
D gene: .
V gene: TRBV5-1
CDR3 protein: CASSLQATQETQYF
CDR3 DNA: TGCGCCAGCAGCTTACAGGCAACCCAAGAGACCCAGTACTTC

clone size: few
J gene: TRBJ2-6
D gene: .
V gene: TRBV10-3
CDR3 protein: CAISDSSGANVLTF
CDR3 DNA: TGTGCCATCAGTGACAGCTCTGGGGCCAACGTCCTGACTTTC

clone size: few
J gene: TRBJ2-1
D gene: .
V gene: TRBV19
CDR3 protein: CASSISLRENEQFF
CDR3 DNA: TGTGCCAGTAGTATTTCGCTCAGGGAGAATGAGCAGTTCTTC

clone size: .
J gene: TRBJ2-6
D gene: .
V gene: TRBV28
CDR3 protein: CASSVTRLTQSRANVLTF
CDR3 DNA: TGTGCCAGCAGTGTGACACGTCTGACACAAAGTCGGGCCAACGTCCTGACTTTC

clone size: .
J gene: TRBJ1-3
D gene: .
V gene: TRBV7-9
CDR3 protein: CASSLTASGNTIYF
CDR3 DNA: TGTGCCAGCAGCTTAACAGCGTCTGGAAACACCATATATTTT

clone size: .
J gene: TRBJ2-1
D gene: TRBD1
V gene: TRBV7-2
CDR3 protein: CASSSRGLYNEQFF
CDR3 DNA: TGTGCCAGCAGCTCCAGGGGGCTCTACAATGAGCAGTTCTTC

clone size: once
J gene: TRBJ2-7
D gene: TRBD2
V gene: TRBV30
CDR3 protein: CAYHSGGLPGEQYF
CDR3 DNA: TGTGCCTACCATAGCGGGGGCCTCCCTGGCGAGCAGTACTTC

clone size: .
J gene: TRBJ2-3
D gene: TRBD1
V gene: TRBV19
CDR3 protein: CASSPRGQGKDTQYF
CDR3 DNA: TGTGCCAGTAGTCCCCGGGGACAGGGCAAGGATACGCAGTATTTT

clone size: .
J gene: TRBJ2-7
D gene: .
V gene: TRBV6-6
CDR3 protein: CASRRALRYEQYF
CDR3 DNA: TGTGCCAGCAGGCGGGCCCTGCGATACGAGCAGTACTTC

clone size: .
J gene: TRBJ2-3
D gene: TRBD2
V gene: TRBV27
CDR3 protein: CASSLGGTLGAQYF
CDR3 DNA: TGTGCCAGCAGCCTGGGGGGGACCTTGGGGGCGCAGTATTTT

clone size: .
J gene: TRBJ1-2
D gene: .
V gene: TRBV6-5
CDR3 protein: CASSPGRVGGYTF
CDR3 DNA: TGTGCCAGCAGCCCCGGGCGGGTCGGAGGCTACACCTTC

clone size: .
J gene: TRBJ1-4
D gene: TRBD1
V gene: TRBV6-1
CDR3 protein: CASSARQGAPKLFF
CDR3 DNA: TGTGCCAGCAGTGCAAGACAGGGGGCCCCTAAACTGTTTTTT

clone size: .
J gene: TRBJ2-3
D gene: TRBD2
V gene: TRBV28
CDR3 protein: CASSWNQGLAGDTDTQYF
CDR3 DNA: TGTGCCAGCAGTTGGAACCAGGGACTAGCGGGGGACACAGATACGCAGTATTTT